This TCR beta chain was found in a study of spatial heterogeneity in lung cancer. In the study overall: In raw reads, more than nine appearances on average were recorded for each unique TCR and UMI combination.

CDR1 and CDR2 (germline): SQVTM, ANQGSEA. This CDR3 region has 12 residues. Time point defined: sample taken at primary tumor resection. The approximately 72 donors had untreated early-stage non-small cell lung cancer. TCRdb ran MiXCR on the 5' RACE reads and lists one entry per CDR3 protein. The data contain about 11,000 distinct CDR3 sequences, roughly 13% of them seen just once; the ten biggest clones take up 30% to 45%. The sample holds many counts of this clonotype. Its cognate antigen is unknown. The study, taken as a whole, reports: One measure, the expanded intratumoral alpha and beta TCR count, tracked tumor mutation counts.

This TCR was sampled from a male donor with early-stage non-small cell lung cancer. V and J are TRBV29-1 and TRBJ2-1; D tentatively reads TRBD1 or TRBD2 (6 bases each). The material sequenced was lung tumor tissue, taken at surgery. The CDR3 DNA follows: TGCAGTGAGATCGGGGGCAGGGATGAGCAGTTCTTC. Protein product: CSEIGGRDEQFF.